This TCR beta chain was obtained from a study of tumor-infiltrating lymphocytes in oesophageal squamous cell carcinoma. One entry per CDR3 protein results from TCRdb running MiXCR on the PCR reads. The sample carries over 10,000 distinct CDR3 sequences, less than 65% recorded once. The germline V gene has CDR1 MGHDK and CDR2 SYGVNS. The ends lost 9 bases at V and 5 bases at J; junction bases unmatched: 4. This CDR3 region has 13 residues. The source material was esophageal tumor tissue. V and J are TRBV25-1 and TRBJ2-3; TRBD2 matches 11 bases. This receptor was obtained from a male donor with esophageal squamous cell carcinoma. Here the CDR3 DNA reads TGTGCCAGTCTAGCGGGAGGAGGAGATACGCAGTATTTT. It specifies CASLAGGGDTQYF.